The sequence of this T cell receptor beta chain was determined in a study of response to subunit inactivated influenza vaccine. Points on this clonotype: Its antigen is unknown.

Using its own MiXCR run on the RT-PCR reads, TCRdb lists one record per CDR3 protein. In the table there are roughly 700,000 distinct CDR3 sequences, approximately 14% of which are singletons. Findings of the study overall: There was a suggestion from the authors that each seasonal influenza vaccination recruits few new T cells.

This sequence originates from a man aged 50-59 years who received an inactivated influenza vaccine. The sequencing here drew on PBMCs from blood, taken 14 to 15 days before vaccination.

This CDR3 reads CASSALRSSTDTQYF. The CDR3 bases are TGTGCCAGCAGCGCACTCCGTAGCAGCACAGATACGCAGTATTTT. The chain employs TRBV27 and TRBJ2-3; D is unclear. CDR1 MNHEY and CDR2 SMNVEV come from the germline V gene (reference sequence). This CDR3 spans 15 amino acids. Trimming left V 6 bases short and J 0 bases short, with 13 bases between.